This TCR beta chain was recovered during a study of T cell responses to AZD1222 COVID-19 vaccine (dated by TCRdb to the early 2020s). About the study as a whole: AZD1222 recipients with second doses at about 4 weeks or about 12 weeks were pooled, because spike-specific TCR depth and breadth did not differ between schedules. TCR sequencing covered fewer than 250 trial participants: 200 to 210 given two doses of AZD1222 and 26 given two doses of MenACWY control vaccine. Trial participants were enrolled into age subgroups of 18-55, 56-69 and 70-plus years, which contained roughly 150, 30 and 60 TCR-sequenced participants, respectively. Findings and caveats that apply to the study as a whole: Vaccine-associated CD4 TCRs spanned the whole spike protein, with dominant responses in regions 160-218 and 743-854. Conclusions about previously exposed vaccinees were limited because only a handful of AZD1222 recipients were SARS-CoV-2 seropositive at baseline. In the small 56-69-year group, the increase in depth fell short of significance, most likely because of low power. Because no day 14 peak-response samples were available, repertoires were characterized only after the peak T cell response. Participants were mostly white British and included more females than males, and it was suggested by the authors that clonal diversity may have been underestimated. Nearly half of unique spike-specific TCRs reportedly recognized epitopes outside regions mutated in the B.1.351 and B.1.1.7 variants. After two AZD1222 doses, spike-specific TCR breadth and depth were significantly higher than at day 0 and than in MenACWY recipients.

Read against the paper, the sample's time point label means: baseline before first vaccination. Vaccinee samples came from UK trials COV001 and COV002, including a single-blind randomized controlled phase 2/3 trial of AZD1222 (ChAdOx1 nCoV-19) in healthy adults. Trial participant PBMC samples were collected at day 0 and day 28 after the second dose for TCRbeta chain sequencing. Trimming takes 1 base off V and 6 bases off J; junction bases not matched to a gene: 5. CDR1 ENHRY and CDR2 SYGVKD are derived from the germline V gene. Its CDR3 holds 14 amino acids, cysteine through phenylalanine. CDR3 DNA only is kept here, 42 bases in frame from base 1. Comment on this clone: Its antigen is currently not known. Within one base of it there is no much larger clone, and no base qualities were kept.

The CDR3 regions of human TCRbeta chains were analyzed by immunosequencing. In the paper's pipeline: Repertoire TCRs were checked for matches against a reference library of SARS-CoV-2-specific TCRs that had been generated using the MIRA antigen-specificity platform. Breadth was defined as the fraction of unique TCRs that were SARS-CoV-2-associated, and depth was defined as the fraction of total T cells that were SARS-CoV-2-associated. Using the MIRA data, every spike-specific TCR was mapped to the spike region that the TCR reacted to and assigned to either a CD4 or a CD8 class. Log10-transformed breadth and depth values were compared by one-way ANOVA with Sidak's multiple comparisons tests. TCRdb limited this immuneACCESS table to in-frame rearrangements with V and J called. A share of clones is missing; checked studies link under half to unresolved V genes, and the rest is unexplained. The D gene and trimming were derived from the DNA, and the V and J assignments and clone size from that table. Across this sample there are 75,000 to 95,000 clones, with about 92% seen only once. The ten largest clonotypes hold around 4% of the sample.

The sequencing here drew on peripheral blood, taken on day 0 of AZD1222 vaccination. The chain links TRBV10-3 with TRBJ1-2; TRBD1 lines up with 7 middle nucleotides. The sequence was collected from an adult in good health. The encoded CDR3 is CAISEFSGTDGYTF. The sequenced DNA: TGTGCCATCAGTGAGTTTTCCGGGACAGATGGCTACACCTTC.